Listed below are T cell receptor beta chains from one sample, sequenced in a study of blood T cell repertoires in COVID-19. The method was immunoSEQ multiplex PCR; TCRdb's version includes in-frame clones alone and lacks a portion of them. Among roughly 300,000 clones listed, roughly 79% were seen once. The sample comprised peripheral blood. The receptors derive from a woman aged 60-75 years with active or convalescent COVID-19. Both conserved end residues are part of each CDR3. D genes are given only for firm matches. Clone size, where shown, is once, few, many, or a class for clones that have expanded.

V gene	clone size	D gene	J gene	CDR3 protein	CDR3 DNA
TRBV7-2	.	.	TRBJ2-5	CASNYGRSGETQYF	TGTGCCAGCAACTACGGTAGATCCGGGGAGACCCAGTACTTC
TRBV3-1/TRBV3-2	few	TRBD1	TRBJ1-2	CASSQDDRDTYGYTF	TGTGCCAGCAGCCAAGATGACAGGGATACCTATGGCTACACCTTC
TRBV21-1	.	.	TRBJ1-5	CASSKVPGPGDHVNQPQHF	TGTGCCAGCAGCAAAGTACCAGGGCCGGGGGATCATGTCAATCAGCCCCAGCATTTT
TRBV5-4	.	.	TRBJ2-7	CASSLAGRYYEQYF	TGTGCCAGCAGCTTGGCAGGGCGCTACTACGAGCAGTACTTC
TRBV7-2	.	.	TRBJ1-2	CASSLESYGYTF	TGTGCCAGCAGCTTAGAGAGCTATGGCTACACCTTC
TRBV5-1	.	.	TRBJ1-1	CASSLRPGGAEAFF	TGCGCCAGCAGCCTCCGTCCGGGGGGCGCTGAAGCTTTCTTT
TRBV7-2	.	.	TRBJ2-5	CASSRLAIQETQYF	TGTGCCAGCAGCCGTCTAGCGATCCAAGAGACCCAGTACTTC
TRBV3-1/TRBV3-2	.	.	TRBJ1-5	CASSQDQGGGQPQHF	TGTGCCAGCAGCCAAGATCAGGGAGGGGGTCAGCCCCAGCATTTT
TRBV11-2	few	TRBD2	TRBJ2-5	CASSLSAGGQETQYF	TGTGCCAGCAGCTTGTCCGCGGGGGGGCAAGAGACCCAGTACTTC
TRBV6-4	.	.	TRBJ2-3	CASSDIGADTQYF	TGTGCCAGCAGTGACATCGGGGCAGATACGCAGTATTTT
TRBV5-6	.	.	TRBJ1-1	CASSLQVLPNTEAFF	TGTGCCAGCAGCTTGCAAGTGCTACCAAACACTGAAGCTTTCTTT
TRBV2	.	.	TRBJ2-5	CASSAPGQVGGSETQYF	TGTGCCAGCAGTGCCCCCGGACAGGTTGGGGGGTCGGAGACCCAGTACTTC
TRBV12-5	.	TRBD2	TRBJ2-1	CASGLVTGTSGEYNEQFF	TGTGCTAGTGGTTTGGTGACCGGGACTAGCGGGGAATACAATGAGCAGTTCTTC
TRBV29-1	.	TRBD1	TRBJ1-4	CSVAGQGGANEKLFF	TGCAGCGTCGCGGGACAGGGAGGGGCTAATGAAAAACTGTTTTTT
TRBV3-1/TRBV3-2	few	.	TRBJ1-5	CASSQDLYRSPNQPQHF	TGTGCCAGCAGCCAAGATCTTTACAGAAGCCCCAATCAGCCCCAGCATTTT